These T cell receptor beta chains were read from a single sample in a study of cytomegalovirus exposure and HLA in healthy donors. Libraries were prepared by immunoSEQ multiplex PCR; TCRdb keeps only in-frame clonotypes and omits some of them. The sample includes more than 35,000 clones, about 53% of them seen just once. The material sequenced was PBMCs. Receptors originate from a woman aged 40 to 50 in good health and CMV-seropositive. CDR3s include the opening cysteine and the closing phenylalanine or tryptophan. D genes are given only for firm matches. Clone sizes are given selectively: once, few, many, or a class where the clone is expanded.

J	D	V	size	DNA	CDR3
TRBJ2-2	TRBD2	TRBV30	-	TGTGCCTCGCCGGGACTAGCGGGGGGGGTCACCGGGGAGCTGTTTTTT	CASPGLAGGVTGELFF
TRBJ1-1	-	TRBV30	-	TGTGCCTGGAGCCGCCCGGGGAACACTGAAGCTTTCTTT	CAWSRPGNTEAFF
TRBJ2-3	TRBD1	TRBV5-1	-	TGCGCCAGCAGCCCGGGACAGGGTTCGTCAGATACGCAATATTTT	CASSPGQGSSDTQYF
TRBJ2-7	TRBD2	TRBV6-5	-	TGTGCCACTCTAGCGGGCTACGAGCAGTACTTC	CATLAGYEQYF
TRBJ2-7	-	TRBV5-1	-	TGCGCCAGCAGGGCTGGAGGGCGATCCTTCTACGAGCAGTACTTC	CASRAGGRSFYEQYF
TRBJ2-1	TRBD1	TRBV29-1	-	TGCAGCGCCTGGGACAGGGGGCACAATGAGCAGTTCTTC	CSAWDRGHNEQFF
TRBJ1-4	TRBD1	TRBV4-1	-	TGCGCCAGCAGCCAAGGTTGGGGACAGGGGAATGAAAAACTGTTTTTT	CASSQGWGQGNEKLFF
TRBJ1-1	-	TRBV18	-	TGTGCCAGCTCACCATCAGGGTCCCTTTTCACTGAAGCTTTCTTT	CASSPSGSLFTEAFF
TRBJ2-5	TRBD1	TRBV6-5	-	TGTGCCAGCAGTAGGGGACAGTCGCTCCAAGAGACCCAGTACTTC	CASSRGQSLQETQYF
TRBJ2-7	-	TRBV30	-	TGTGCCTGGAGCGTCACTAGTTACGAGCAGTACTTC	CAWSVTSYEQYF
TRBJ2-3	TRBD2	TRBV10-2	-	TGCGCCAGCCAGACTAGCGGGGTTTCAGATACGCAGTATTTT	CASQTSGVSDTQYF
TRBJ2-3	TRBD2	TRBV7-7	-	TGTGCCAGCAGCTTAGGGCCTAGCGGAGATACGCAGTATTTT	CASSLGPSGDTQYF
TRBJ2-7	-	TRBV30	few	TGTGCCTGGACCATAGGTAGCGGAGACGAGCAGTACTTC	CAWTIGSGDEQYF
TRBJ1-1	-	TRBV7-2	-	TGTGCCAGCAGCTTACTAGGCCTAATGAACACTGAAGCTTTCTTT	CASSLLGLMNTEAFF
TRBJ2-5	TRBD2	TRBV7-7	-	TGTGCCAGCAGCTTAGGGGGAGCGGGGGGCCAAGAGACCCAGTACTTC	CASSLGGAGGQETQYF
TRBJ2-4	-	TRBV11-2	-	TGTGCCAGCAGGGGGCCCCGTTCCGCCAAAAACATTCAGTACTTC	CASRGPRSAKNIQYF
TRBJ1-4	TRBD1	TRBV28	few	TGTGCCAGCAGTTTATCCGTGACAGGGGACCCTAATGAAAAACTGTTTTTT	CASSLSVTGDPNEKLFF
TRBJ1-5	-	TRBV2	-	TGTGCCAGCAGTAAGACGGGGTTCAATCAGCCCCAGCATTTT	CASSKTGFNQPQHF
TRBJ2-5	-	TRBV7-9	-	TGTGCCAGCAGCTCGCGGGAACCGACAATACAAGAGACCCAGTACTTC	CASSSREPTIQETQYF
TRBJ2-1	TRBD1	TRBV10-3	-	TGTGCCATCAATCCCGGGACAGGGAAATACAATGAGCAGTTCTTC	CAINPGTGKYNEQFF
TRBJ2-5	-	TRBV18	few	TGTGCCAGCTCACCGCGGCAGCAAGAGACCCAGTACTTC	CASSPRQQETQYF
TRBJ1-3	TRBD1	TRBV4-2	-	TGTGCCAGCAGCCCAGACAGGGAACCTGGAAACACCATATATTTT	CASSPDREPGNTIYF